This T cell receptor (beta chain) is from a study of cytomegalovirus exposure and HLA in healthy donors. This CDR3 has 14 amino acids. Germline V gene data show CDR1 as PRHDT and CDR2 as FYEKMQ (reference sequence). The PCR employed 60 Vbeta primers together with 13 Jbeta primers. TCRdb's copy holds only in-frame clones and misses some; the assay was immunoSEQ multiplex PCR. There are approximately 140,000 clones in the sample; around 82% occur only once, and 1.5% to 2% lies in the top ten. A word on this clone: One end of the junction does not line up with germline, which may come from a read error.

The source of this sequence is a boy aged 5-17 years in good health and CMV-seronegative. This sequence joins TRBV13 and TRBJ1-3; the D is unclear. Sequencing was performed on PBMCs. This CDR3 is CASSLEQAGSTIYF. As DNA, the CDR3 is TGTGCCAGCAGCTTAGAGCAGGCTGGAAGCACCATATATTTT. The variable domain in full, completed from reference TRBV13 and TRBJ1-3, reads AAGVIQSPRHLIKEKRETATLKCYPIPRHDTVYWYQQGPGQDPQFLISFYEKMQSDKGSIPDRFSAQQFSDYHSELNMSSLELGDSALYFCASSLEQAGSTIYFGEGSWLTVV.